The 24 T cell receptor beta chains below come from one sample, sequenced in a study of graft-versus-host responses after intestinal transplantation. The antigens for these receptors are not known. TCRdb's table, derived via immunoSEQ multiplex PCR, lists solely in-frame clones and lacks some. This sample carries about 36,000 clones, roughly 95% of them seen once, and the ten largest clones take over 0.2%. This sample comprised unstimulated CD4+ T cells sorted from spleen or lymph node cells, obtained before transplant. The receptors were gathered from a human donor who was the organ donor for an intestinal transplant.

V and J are TRBV11-2 and TRBJ1-2; 7 bases line up with TRBD1. The CDR3 extends over 14 amino acids. V lost 0 bases, J lost 6 bases, and 4 bases stayed unmatched. The germline V gene has CDR1 SGHAT and CDR2 FQNNGV. CDR3 sequence (DNA): TGTGCCAGCAGCTTAGAGAGACAGGGAGATGGCTACACCTTC. It is translated as CASSLERQGDGYTF.

This clone was counted a single time. The chain carries TRBV5-1 and TRBJ1-2, with D uncertain. V was cut by 3 bases and J by 4 bases, with 10 bases left in between. This CDR3 spans 13 amino acids. Germline V gives CDR1 SGHRS, CDR2 YFSETQ. In DNA, the CDR3 is TGCGCCAGCAGCTCACAAGACGGCTATGGCTACACCTTC. This encodes CASSSQDGYGYTF.

The chain links TRBV28 to TRBJ1-4, with D perhaps matching TRBD1 (5 bases). The CDR3 is 15 amino acids. Germline lookup yields CDR1 MDHEN and CDR2 SYDVKM. Trimming removed 5 bases at V and 3 bases at J, with 13 bases between. CDR3 nucleotide sequence: TGTGCCAGCAGTAACCGGGGGTCGGCTAATGAAAAACTGTTTTTT. This gives the protein CASSNRGSANEKLFF.

The table lists this clone with a count of one. V gene TRBV6-6 combines with J gene TRBJ1-5, with TRBD1 matching 10 bases. CDR3 length: 14 residues. The J segment lost 8 bases and the V segment lost 2 bases, leaving 3 bases of the junction unmatched. Germline CDR1 reads MNHNY; CDR2 reads SVGAGI (reference sequence). The CDR3 is CASSYPTGGEPQHF. CDR3 coding DNA: TGTGCCAGCAGTTACCCGACAGGGGGCGAGCCCCAGCATTTT.

The rearrangement links TRBV7-3 to TRBJ1-2, with 7 nucleotides matching TRBD1. Per the germline V gene, CDR1 is SGHTA and CDR2 is FQGTGA. This CDR3 spans 13 amino acids. With V trimmed by 5 bases and J by 7 bases, 7 bases remained unmatched. The CDR3 spells CASSPTGMGGYTF. The CDR3 nucleotides read TGTGCCAGCAGCCCGACAGGGATGGGTGGCTACACCTTC.

The chain joins TRBV5-1 to TRBJ2-1, with TRBD2 identical over 10 bases. The CDR3 length is 15 residues. Germline V gives CDR1 SGHRS, CDR2 YFSETQ. The junction had 9 bases not matched to a gene; V was cut back by 2 bases and J by 10 bases. CDR3 sequence reads: CASSFPAGGPREQFF. The CDR3 coding sequence is TGCGCCAGCAGCTTCCCAGCGGGGGGGCCACGGGAGCAGTTCTTC.

V is TRBV2 and J is TRBJ1-1, with TRBD1 matching 9 bases. Germline trimming cut 5 bases from V and 1 base from J; bases unmatched to any gene: 2. Germline V lookup: CDR1 SNHLY, CDR2 FYNNEI. The CDR3 consists of 14 residues. For the CDR3, the DNA is TGTGCCAGCAGTACACAGGGGGCGAACACTGAAGCTTTCTTT. Protein product: CASSTQGANTEAFF.

This sequence joins TRBV9 and TRBJ2-2, with 14 bases lining up with TRBD2. Looked up from germline, CDR1 is SGDLS and CDR2 is YYNGEE. The CDR3 extends over 16 amino acids. V dropped 5 bases and J dropped 4; count of bases not matched to a gene: 4. CDR3 residues: CASSRTSGGSTGELFF. The CDR3 DNA sequence: TGTGCCAGCAGTCGGACTAGCGGGGGGTCCACCGGGGAGCTGTTTTTT. The full variable domain, in which reference TRBV9 and TRBJ2-2 provide the parts outside the CDR3, is DSGVTQTPKHLITATGQRVTLRCSPRSGDLSVYWYQQSLDQGLQFLIQYYNGEERAKGNILERFSAQQFPDLHSELNLSSLELGDSALYFCASSRTSGGSTGELFFGEGSRLTVL.

The chain links TRBV7-3 to TRBJ2-2; a weak D match, TRBD1 (5 bases). The CDR3 consists of 14 residues. CDR1 SGHTA and CDR2 FQGTGA come from the germline V gene. V was cut by 4 bases and J by 4 bases, with 10 bases left in between. The CDR3 loop reads CASSYQGSTGELFF. DNA of the CDR3: TGTGCCAGCAGCTACCAGGGTTCCACCGGGGAGCTGTTTTTT. Variable domain in full (rest from reference TRBV7-3 and TRBJ2-2): GAGVSQTPSNKVTEKGKYVELRCDPISGHTALYWYRQSLGQGPEFLIYFQGTGAADDSGLPNDRFFAVRPEGSVSTLKIQRTERGDSAVYLCASSYQGSTGELFFGEGSRLTVL.

This clone appeared a single time. The sample contains more than one DNA sequence encoding this CDR3. This sequence joins TRBV5-1 and TRBJ2-7, with D tentatively TRBD1 or TRBD2 (6 bases each). V was clipped by 1 base and J by 7 bases, with 9 bases between them. The CDR3 has 12 amino acids. The V gene's germline CDR1 is SGHRS and CDR2 YFSETQ. This CDR3 reads CASSLTGREQYF. DNA of the CDR3: TGCGCCAGCAGCTTGACAGGGAGGGAGCAGTACTTC.

V usage is TRBV5-1 and J usage is TRBJ2-7, with 13 positions matching TRBD2. Germline lookup yields CDR1 SGHRS and CDR2 YFSETQ. The trim removed 0 bases at V and 2 bases at J, leaving 2 bases unmatched. This CDR3 has 16 residues. CDR3 region: CASSLGLAGGPYEQYF. For the CDR3, the DNA is TGCGCCAGCAGCTTGGGACTAGCGGGGGGCCCCTACGAGCAGTACTTC.

The V gene is TRBV5-4, the J gene TRBJ2-2, with unresolved D. CDR1 is SGHNT and CDR2 is YYREEE in the germline V gene (reference sequence). Trimming stripped 7 bases from V and 1 base from J, with 14 bases between. The CDR3 loop spans 15 amino acids. The CDR3 sequence: CASGPGSLNTGELFF. The CDR3 coding sequence is TGTGCCAGCGGCCCGGGCTCCCTGAACACCGGGGAGCTGTTTTTT.

The J gene is TRBJ2-5, the V gene TRBV10-3; possibly TRBD2 for D (6 bases). The last part of the DNA fits TRBJ2-7 better; the J call may be wrong. The germline gives CDR1 ENHRY, CDR2 SYGVKD. The CDR3 spans 16 residues. The chain's CDR3 is CATTEARDSSSYEQYF. The CDR3, as DNA: TGTGCCACCACTGAAGCTAGGGACTCCAGCTCCTACGAGCAGTACTTC.

The V gene is TRBV27, the J gene TRBJ2-3, with TRBD2 matching over 10 bases. J lost 6 bases, V lost 2 bases, and 11 bases had no gene match. This CDR3 comprises 17 residues. Germline V gene lookup returns CDR1 MNHEY and CDR2 SMNVEV (reference sequence). The chain's CDR3 is CASSLPPLAGRTDTQYF. As DNA, the CDR3 is TGTGCCAGCAGTTTACCGCCACTAGCGGGGAGGACGGATACGCAGTATTTT.

V and J are TRBV5-1 and TRBJ1-6; D call uncertain. Germline CDR1 is SGHRS and CDR2 is YFSETQ. The V gene lost 0 bases and the J gene lost 3 bases, with 10 bases spanning the gap. This CDR3 spans 16 amino acids. Here the CDR3 DNA reads TGCGCCAGCAGCTTGGGTCGAAACGGCTATAATTCACCCCTCCACTTT. This encodes CASSLGRNGYNSPLHF.

The V gene is TRBV27, the J gene TRBJ1-6, with TRBD1 matching 9 bases. J lost 0 bases, V lost 6 bases, and 6 bases had no gene match. Germline-derived CDR1 and CDR2 are MNHEY and SMNVEV (reference sequence). This CDR3 is 17 amino acids long. CDR3 in DNA: TGTGCCAGCAGGAACGACAGGGGGGGCTCCTATAATTCACCCCTCCACTTT. Its protein product is CASRNDRGGSYNSPLHF.

The chain carries TRBV9 and TRBJ2-7, with D perhaps assigned TRBD1 or TRBD2 (6 bases each). This CDR3 region has 18 residues. The V gene's germline CDR1 is SGDLS and CDR2 YYNGEE. The V and J ends lost 0 bases and 1 base respectively, with 20 bases between them. The CDR3 DNA follows: TGTGCCAGCAGCGTAGGGGGTGGGGGGCCCTCTTTGTCCTACGAGCAGTACTTC. This sequence encodes CASSVGGGGPSLSYEQYF.

The rearrangement links TRBV5-1 to TRBJ1-1; D uncertain. CDR1 and CDR2 from the germline V gene are SGHRS and YFSETQ. V was pared by 0 bases and J by 0 bases, with 12 bases between. The CDR3 spans 16 residues. CDR3 nucleotides: TGCGCCAGCAGCTTGGGTGCGTCAGACATGAACACTGAAGCTTTCTTT. As protein: CASSLGASDMNTEAFF.

The rearrangement uses TRBV5-4 and TRBJ2-2; 7 nucleotides match TRBD1. V shed 5 bases, J shed 5 bases, and the junction held 9 bases outside the gene matches. The germline gives CDR1 SGHNT, CDR2 YYREEE (reference sequence). The CDR3 length is 15 residues. CDR3 DNA: TGTGCCAGCAGTTTTGAGAACAGGGGTACCGGGGAGCTGTTTTTT. Translating it yields CASSFENRGTGELFF.

The rearrangement links TRBV10-3 to TRBJ2-1; 11 nucleotides match TRBD2. The CDR3 covers 16 residues. The trim removed 0 bases at V and 7 bases at J, leaving 5 bases unmatched. In germline, CDR1 is ENHRY, CDR2 SYGVKD. The CDR3 sequence: CAISESGLAGGNEQFF. The CDR3 region has the DNA TGTGCCATCAGTGAGTCTGGGCTAGCGGGGGGAAATGAGCAGTTCTTC.

This clone was found once. This chain joins TRBV10-3 and TRBJ1-3; possible D gene TRBD1, 6 bases. Germline assignment: CDR1 ENHRY and CDR2 SYGVKD. Trimming stripped 3 bases from V and 3 bases from J, with 15 bases between. The CDR3 totals 16 residues. The CDR3 DNA follows: TGTGCCATCAGTGACGGGGGCCCGGACTTTGGAAACACCATATATTTT. This translates into CAISDGGPDFGNTIYF.

The chain recombines TRBV7-2 with TRBJ2-4; D gene uncertain. The germline V gene encodes CDR1 SGHTA and CDR2 FQGNSA. V lost 0 bases, J lost 6 bases, and 3 bases lay in between. CDR3 size: 12 residues. CDR3 nucleotides: TGTGCCAGCAGCTTAGCGGGAAACATTCAGTACTTC. Translated, it gives CASSLAGNIQYF. Full variable domain (missing parts from reference TRBV7-2 and TRBJ2-4): GAGVSQSPSNKVTEKGKDVELRCDPISGHTALYWYRQSLGQGLEFLIYFQGNSAPDKSGLPSDRFSAERTGGSVSTLTIQRTQQEDSAVYLCASSLAGNIQYFGAGTRLSVL.

CDR3 in amino acids: CASSLAPWDRGREDTEAFF. DNA for the CDR3: TGTGCCAGCAGCTTAGCGCCATGGGACAGGGGGCGCGAGGACACTGAAGCTTTCTTT. This chain uses TRBV7-9 with TRBJ1-1; the match to TRBD1 covers 12 bases. The CDR3 is 19 residues long. The germline CDR1 and CDR2 sequences are SEHNR and FQNEAQ (reference sequence). The V and J ends lost 0 bases and 3 bases, in that order; junction bases with no gene match: 11.

The chain joins TRBV29-1 to TRBJ1-1, with D unclear. CDR1 is SQVTM, CDR2 ANQGSEA, per germline. There are 13 residues in the CDR3. V was pared by 1 base and J by 1 base, with 7 bases between. The chain's CDR3 is CSVEVGWNTEAFF. The DNA of the CDR3 is TGCAGCGTTGAAGTGGGTTGGAACACTGAAGCTTTCTTT.